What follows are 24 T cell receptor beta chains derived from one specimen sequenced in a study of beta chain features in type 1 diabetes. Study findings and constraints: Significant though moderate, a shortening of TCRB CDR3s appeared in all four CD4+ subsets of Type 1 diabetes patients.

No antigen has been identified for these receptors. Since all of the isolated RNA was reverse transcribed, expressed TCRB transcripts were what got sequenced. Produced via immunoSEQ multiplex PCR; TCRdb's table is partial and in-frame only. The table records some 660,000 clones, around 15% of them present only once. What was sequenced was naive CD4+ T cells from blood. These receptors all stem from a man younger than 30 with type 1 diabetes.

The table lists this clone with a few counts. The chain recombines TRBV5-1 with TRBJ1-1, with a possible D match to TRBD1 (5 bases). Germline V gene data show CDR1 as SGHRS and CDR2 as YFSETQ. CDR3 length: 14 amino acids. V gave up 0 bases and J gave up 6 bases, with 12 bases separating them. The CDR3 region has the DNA TGCGCCAGCAGCTTGGAGTTTCAGGGCGCTGAAGCTTTCTTT. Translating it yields CASSLEFQGAEAFF.

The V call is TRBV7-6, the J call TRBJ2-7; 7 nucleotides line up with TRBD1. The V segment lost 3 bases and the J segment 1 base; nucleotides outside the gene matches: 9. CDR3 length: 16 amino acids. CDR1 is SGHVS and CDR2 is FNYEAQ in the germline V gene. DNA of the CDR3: TGTGCCAGCAGCTTCCTTTCCGGGACAGCATCCTACGAGCAGTACTTC. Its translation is CASSFLSGTASYEQYF.

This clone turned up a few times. CDR3 residues: CASSLEVAEVNEQFF. CDR3 bases: TGTGCCAGCAGCTTGGAGGTAGCGGAGGTAAATGAGCAGTTCTTC. The gene calls are TRBV5-4 and TRBJ2-1; the D gene is possibly TRBD2 (6 bases). V was shortened by 0 bases and J by 7 bases, with 14 bases between the two germline ends. Germline V gene lookup returns CDR1 SGHNT and CDR2 YYREEE (reference sequence). The CDR3 loop spans 15 amino acids. The complete variable domain, with remaining parts taken from reference TRBV5-4 and TRBJ2-1, reads ETGVTQSPTHLIKTRGQQVTLRCSSQSGHNTVSWYQQALGQGPQFIFQYYREEENGRGNFPPRFSGLQFPNYSSELNVNALELDDSALYLCASSLEVAEVNEQFFGPGTRLTVL.

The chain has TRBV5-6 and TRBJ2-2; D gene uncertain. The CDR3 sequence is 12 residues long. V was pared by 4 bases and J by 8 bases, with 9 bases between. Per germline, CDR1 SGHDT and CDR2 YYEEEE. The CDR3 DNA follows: TGTGCCAGCAGCAGCATTGTGGGGGAGCTGTTTTTT. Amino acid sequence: CASSSIVGELFF.

The CDR3 bases are TGCGCCAGCAGCCTCGGACTAGCCAGCACGAACACCGGGGAGCTGTTTTTT. Protein sequence: CASSLGLASTNTGELFF. This sequence joins TRBV5-1 and TRBJ2-2, with 8 bases that match TRBD2. Looked up from germline, CDR1 is SGHRS and CDR2 is YFSETQ. This CDR3 is 17 amino acids long. J gave up 0 bases and V 4 bases, and 8 bases lay outside the gene matches.

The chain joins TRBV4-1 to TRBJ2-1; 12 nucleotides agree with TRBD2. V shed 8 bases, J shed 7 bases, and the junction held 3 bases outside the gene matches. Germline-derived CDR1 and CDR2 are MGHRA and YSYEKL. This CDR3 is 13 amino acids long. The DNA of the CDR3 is TGCGCCAGCGGCGGACTAGCGGGGAATGAGCAGTTCTTC. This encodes CASGGLAGNEQFF.

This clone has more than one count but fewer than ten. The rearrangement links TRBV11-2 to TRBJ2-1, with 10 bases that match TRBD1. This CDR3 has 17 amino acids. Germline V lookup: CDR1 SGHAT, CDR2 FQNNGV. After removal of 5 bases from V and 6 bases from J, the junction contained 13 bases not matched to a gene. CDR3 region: CASSKLTGGRGVNEQFF. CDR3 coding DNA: TGTGCCAGCAGCAAGCTGACAGGGGGCCGAGGGGTCAATGAGCAGTTCTTC.

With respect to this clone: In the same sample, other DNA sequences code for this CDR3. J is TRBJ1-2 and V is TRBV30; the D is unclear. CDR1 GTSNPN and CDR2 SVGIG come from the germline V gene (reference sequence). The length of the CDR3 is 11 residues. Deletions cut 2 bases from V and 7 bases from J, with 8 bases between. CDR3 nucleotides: TGTGCCTGGAGTCCTGGTGTTGGCTACACCTTC. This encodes CAWSPGVGYTF.

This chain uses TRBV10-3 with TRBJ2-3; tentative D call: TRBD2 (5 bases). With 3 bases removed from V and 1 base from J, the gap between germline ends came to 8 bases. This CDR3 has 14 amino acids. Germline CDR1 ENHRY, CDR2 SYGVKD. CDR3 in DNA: TGTGCCATCAGTGAAGTGCGGGGCACAGATACGCAGTATTTT. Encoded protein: CAISEVRGTDTQYF.

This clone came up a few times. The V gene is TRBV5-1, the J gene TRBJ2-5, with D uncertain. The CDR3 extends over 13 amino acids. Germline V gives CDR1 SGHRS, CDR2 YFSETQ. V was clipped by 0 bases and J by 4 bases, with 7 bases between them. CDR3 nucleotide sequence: TGCGCCAGCAGCTTGGGGGCGGCAGAGACCCAGTACTTC. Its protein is CASSLGAAETQYF.

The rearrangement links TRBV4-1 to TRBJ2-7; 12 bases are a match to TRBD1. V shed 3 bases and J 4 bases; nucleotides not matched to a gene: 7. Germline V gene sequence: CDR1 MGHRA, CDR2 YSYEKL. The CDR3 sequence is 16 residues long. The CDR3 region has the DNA TGCGCCAGCAGCCAGGCCGGGACAGGGGGCTCGTACGAGCAGTACTTC. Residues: CASSQAGTGGSYEQYF.

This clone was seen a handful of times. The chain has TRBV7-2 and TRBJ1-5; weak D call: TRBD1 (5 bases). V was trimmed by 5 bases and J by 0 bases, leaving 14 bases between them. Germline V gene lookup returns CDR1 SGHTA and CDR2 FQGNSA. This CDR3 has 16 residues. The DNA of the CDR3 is TGTGCCAGCAGCCTAGGCGGGGGATTTAGCAATCAGCCCCAGCATTTT. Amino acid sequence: CASSLGGGFSNQPQHF.

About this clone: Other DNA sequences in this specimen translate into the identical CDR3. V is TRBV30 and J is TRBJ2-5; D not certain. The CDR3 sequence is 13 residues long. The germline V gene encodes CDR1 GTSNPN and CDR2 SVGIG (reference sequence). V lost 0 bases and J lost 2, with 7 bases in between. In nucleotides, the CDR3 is TGTGCCTGGAGTGTAGGGCAGCAAGAGACCCAGTACTTC. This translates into CAWSVGQQETQYF. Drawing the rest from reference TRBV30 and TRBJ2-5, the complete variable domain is SQTIHQWPATLVQPVGSPLSLECTVEGTSNPNLYWYRQAAGRGLQLLFYSVGIGQISSEVPQNLSASRPQDRQFILSSKKLLLSDSGFYLCAWSVGQQETQYFGPGTRLLVL.

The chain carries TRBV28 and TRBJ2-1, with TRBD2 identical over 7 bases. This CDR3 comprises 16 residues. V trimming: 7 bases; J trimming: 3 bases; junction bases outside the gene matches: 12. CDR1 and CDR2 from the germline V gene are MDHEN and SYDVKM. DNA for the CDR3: TGTGCCAGCACTCTCCGGGGGACTACCCTCTACAATGAGCAGTTCTTC. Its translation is CASTLRGTTLYNEQFF.

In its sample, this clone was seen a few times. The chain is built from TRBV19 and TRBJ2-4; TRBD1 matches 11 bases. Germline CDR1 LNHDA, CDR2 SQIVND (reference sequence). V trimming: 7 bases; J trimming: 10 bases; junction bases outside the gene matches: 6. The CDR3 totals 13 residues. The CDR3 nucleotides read TGTGCCAGTACCCCGGACAGGGGGCATATTCAGTACTTC. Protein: CASTPDRGHIQYF.

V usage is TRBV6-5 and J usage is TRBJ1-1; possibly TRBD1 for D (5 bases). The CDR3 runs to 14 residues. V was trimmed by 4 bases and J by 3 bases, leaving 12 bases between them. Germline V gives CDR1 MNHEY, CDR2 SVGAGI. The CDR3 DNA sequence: TGTGCCAGCAGTTCCCGACAGCGTTACACTGAAGCTTTCTTT. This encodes CASSSRQRYTEAFF.

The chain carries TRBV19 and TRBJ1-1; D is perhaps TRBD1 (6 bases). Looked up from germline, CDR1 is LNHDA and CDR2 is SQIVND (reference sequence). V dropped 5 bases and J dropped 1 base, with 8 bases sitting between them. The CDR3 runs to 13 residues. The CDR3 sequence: CASSSTGNTEAFF. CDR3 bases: TGTGCCAGTAGTTCGACAGGGAACACTGAAGCTTTCTTT.

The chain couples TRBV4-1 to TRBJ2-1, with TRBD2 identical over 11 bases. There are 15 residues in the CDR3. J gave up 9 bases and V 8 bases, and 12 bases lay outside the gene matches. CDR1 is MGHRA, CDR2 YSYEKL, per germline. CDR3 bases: TGCGCCAGCGCTAATAGCGGGAGGGCCCGGAGTGAGCAGTTCTTC. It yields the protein CASANSGRARSEQFF.

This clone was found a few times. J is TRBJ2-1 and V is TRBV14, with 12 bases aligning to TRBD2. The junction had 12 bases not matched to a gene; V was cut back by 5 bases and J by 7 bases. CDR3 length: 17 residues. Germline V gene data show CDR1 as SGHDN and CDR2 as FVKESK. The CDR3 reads CASSSRLAGAGLNEQFF. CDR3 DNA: TGTGCCAGCAGCTCCCGACTAGCGGGGGCCGGACTGAATGAGCAGTTCTTC.

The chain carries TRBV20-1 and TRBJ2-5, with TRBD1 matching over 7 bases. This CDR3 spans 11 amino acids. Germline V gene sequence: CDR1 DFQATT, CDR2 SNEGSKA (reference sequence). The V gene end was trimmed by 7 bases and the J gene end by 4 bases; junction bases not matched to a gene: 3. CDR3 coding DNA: TGCAGTGAGGGGGCTGGAGAGACCCAGTACTTC. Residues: CSEGAGETQYF.

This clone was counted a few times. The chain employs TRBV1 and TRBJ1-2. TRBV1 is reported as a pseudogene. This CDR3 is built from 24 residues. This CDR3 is CTSSQERVPVPQETARGANYGYTF. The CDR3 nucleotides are TGCACCAGCAGCCAAGAACGAGTGCCCGTCCCCCAGGAAACCGCGAGAGGGGCTAACTATGGCTACACCTTC.

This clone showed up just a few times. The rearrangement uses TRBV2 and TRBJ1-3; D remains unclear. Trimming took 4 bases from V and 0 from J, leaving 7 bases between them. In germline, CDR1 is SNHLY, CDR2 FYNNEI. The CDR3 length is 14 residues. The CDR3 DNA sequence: TGTGCCAGCAGTGCGGCGGGCTCTGGAAACACCATATATTTT. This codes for CASSAAGSGNTIYF.

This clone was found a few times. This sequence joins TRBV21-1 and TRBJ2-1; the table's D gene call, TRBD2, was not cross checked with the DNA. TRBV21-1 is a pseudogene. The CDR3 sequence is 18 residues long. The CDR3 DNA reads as TGTGCCAGCCCCCCGGGCCTGGCGGGGGAGAGCTCCTACAATGAGCAGTTCTTC. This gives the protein CASPPGLAGESSYNEQFF.

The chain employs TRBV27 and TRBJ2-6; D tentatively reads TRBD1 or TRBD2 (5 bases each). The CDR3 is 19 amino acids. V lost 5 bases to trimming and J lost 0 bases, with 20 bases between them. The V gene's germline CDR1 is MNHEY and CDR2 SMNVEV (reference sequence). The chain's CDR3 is CASSVSPGFGDSGANVLTF. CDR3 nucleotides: TGTGCCAGCAGTGTGTCGCCAGGGTTCGGGGACTCTGGGGCCAACGTCCTGACTTTC.